This T cell receptor beta chain was sequenced in a study of OX40 agonist ivuxolimab in advanced cancers. Profiling relied on immunoSEQ multiplex PCR, and the TCRdb table lists in-frame clones only, not all of them. The table lists 80,000 or so clones, about 93% of them singletons. This CDR3 region has 15 residues. V was clipped by 4 bases and J by 4 bases; unmatched bases: 8. Germline V gene data show CDR1 as SGDLS and CDR2 as YYNGEE. Of note for this clone: Its target is not known.

Study-wide results and limits: At 0.1 to 3.0 mg/kg, CD4+ and CD8+ blood T cells expanded clonally by week 6. Researchers report that CD8+ T cells had, on average, more expanded clones than CD4+.

The sequencing used CD4+ or CD8+ T cells sorted from blood, collected in a trial of the OX40 agonist ivuxolimab. The sequence was obtained from an adult with an advanced solid tumor such as melanoma, head and neck, liver or kidney cancer. The chain is built from TRBV9 and TRBJ2-1; 7 nucleotides align to TRBD1. In nucleotides, the CDR3 is TGTGCCAGCAGCTTAGGGGACAGACCTTACAATGAGCAGTTCTTC. Residues: CASSLGDRPYNEQFF.